The sequence of this TCR beta chain was determined in a study of vaccination and CD4 T cells after COVID-19. The treatment here: approximately nine-day PBMC culture with coronavirus spike peptide pools or control peptides (ViraFEST assay). This clonotype was counted a single time. Antigen unknown. Researchers used the Oncomine TCR Beta short-read assay to sequence DNA from cultured CD4+ T cells. In TCRdb, the PCR reads were re-called with MiXCR into one record per CDR3 protein. This sample carries some 9,000 distinct CDR3 sequences, 55% to 60% of them seen once, and the ten largest clones take 7.3%. The germline gives CDR1 MNHNS, CDR2 SASEGT. The CDR3 is 15 residues long. V was clipped by 4 bases and J by 5 bases, with 12 bases between them.

The specimen sequenced was CD4+ T cells from blood, cultured in vitro. The clonotype was recovered from a human donor who had recovered from COVID-19. The chain links TRBV6-1 to TRBJ1-6; the D is unclear. The CDR3 DNA follows: TGTGCCAGCAGTGCCCGACACGAGGATAATTCACCCCTCCACTTT. This sequence encodes CASSARHEDNSPLHF.